Listed below are T cell receptor beta chains from one sample, sequenced in a study of identical twins. TCRdb reprocessed the 5' RACE reads via MiXCR and lists one record per CDR3 protein. The table lists about 890,000 distinct CDR3 sequences, over 9% of them singletons. This same sample was also part of a study on yellow fever vaccine responses in identical twins.

Sequencing used PBMCs. These receptor sequences come from a woman under 30 in good health. CDR3s leave out the opening cysteine and the closing phenylalanine or tryptophan. Not all rows give a size; the values are once, few, many and, for expanded clones, a class.

TRBJ2-3 | TRBV6-5 | . | ASSYPASSVDTQY
TRBJ2-1 | TRBV20-1 | . | SAPKVDNEQF
TRBJ1-2 | TRBV28 | few | ASEQGAEGYGYT
TRBJ1-3 | TRBV28 | . | ASSLGPHSGNTIY
TRBJ2-3 | TRBV7-2 | . | ASSRDSLGDTQY
TRBJ2-4 | TRBV5-5 | . | ASSYPHGEEAKNIQY
TRBJ2-2 | TRBV24-1 | . | ATGGTSGTGEMF
TRBJ1-4 | TRBV5-1 | many | ASSPDRGEKLF
TRBJ2-7 | TRBV27 | . | ASGKGPTSSYEQY
TRBJ2-7 | TRBV24-1 | . | ATSDTTRGPEQY
TRBJ2-7 | TRBV29-1 | many | SVDVATAVSYEQY
TRBJ2-1 | TRBV24-1 | many | ATRSSGSKGGEQF
TRBJ2-1 | TRBV4-1 | . | ASSQGLARSYNEQF
TRBJ2-3 | TRBV2 | . | ASNLLQGGSSTDTQY
TRBJ2-2 | TRBV15 | few | ATSREIAGGTGELF
TRBJ2-1 | TRBV6-5 | many | ASSYSSGPYNEQF
TRBJ2-1 | TRBV12-3/TRBV12-4 | . | ASMYRRDRVKNEQF
TRBJ1-1 | TRBV7-8 | . | ASNAPSSLNTEAF
TRBJ2-1 | TRBV9 | . | ASGRGVGYNEQF
TRBJ2-3 | TRBV7-8 | many | ASSIRGPDTQY
TRBJ2-7 | TRBV27 | . | ASRNIQEGGEQY
TRBJ2-7 | TRBV24-1 | many | ATSEHGTGIYEQY
TRBJ1-1 | TRBV7-9 | many | ASSPQQGTEAF
TRBJ2-5 | TRBV10-1 | . | ASRDVETQY
TRBJ2-3 | TRBV20-1 | . | SARVTSITDTQY
TRBJ2-3 | TRBV12-5 | . | ASGLVPLAGPYTDTQY
TRBJ1-3 | TRBV4-2 | few | ASSRDRADSGNTIY
TRBJ2-1 | TRBV20-1 | . | SASPGAGNEQF
TRBJ2-5 | TRBV9 | few | ASSNWAGWQETQY
TRBJ2-1 | TRBV20-1 | many | SARGLAGINEQF
TRBJ1-2 | TRBV5-1 | many | ASSFPGDGYT
TRBJ2-1 | TRBV7-9 | few | ASSLSLAVTYNEQF
TRBJ2-5 | TRBV5-5 | . | ASSLNRGPSPSQETQY
TRBJ2-5 | TRBV6-1 | . | ASSEAGATQY
TRBJ2-2 | TRBV7-9 | few | ASSSPRGRDTGELF
TRBJ2-1 | TRBV7-2 | . | ASSPSRPEQF
TRBJ2-3 | TRBV4-2 | few | ASSQSEGQGRESDTQY
TRBJ1-3 | TRBV20-1 | . | SARGGTAENTIY
TRBJ2-6 | TRBV28 | many | ASSFTGVGANVLT
TRBJ2-2 | TRBV21-1 | few | AVRSGTSTGELF
TRBJ2-3 | TRBV29-1 | few | SVRETSGAFTDTQY
TRBJ2-5 | TRBV6-9 | few | ASSMRQGGETQY
TRBJ2-3 | TRBV29-1 | . | TLRAGLADTQY
TRBJ1-4 | TRBV15 | few | ATSRVGGGYEKLF
TRBJ2-2 | TRBV25-1 | . | ASTEGHLTSRELF
TRBJ2-1 | TRBV7-2 | . | ASSQLLFSSYNEQF
TRBJ2-1 | TRBV5-1 | few | ACRGTVHNEQF
TRBJ2-6 | TRBV5-1 | . | ASSSDRSGANVLT
TRBJ2-5 | TRBV4-1 | . | ASSQERYRPKETQY
TRBJ1-2 | TRBV20-1 | . | SARDRTGKPYGYT
TRBJ2-1 | TRBV7-9 | many | ASSIRTDNNEQF
TRBJ2-1 | TRBV15 | few | ATSRDIRGRDNEQF
TRBJ2-7 | TRBV20-1 | . | CARGGGTSPYEQY
TRBJ1-5 | TRBV20-1 | many | SARDRGRPSGYQPQH
TRBJ2-3 | TRBV20-1 | few | SASMSAGSTDTQY
TRBJ2-5 | TRBV12-3/TRBV12-4 | . | ASSLATGWAETQY
TRBJ2-3 | TRBV11-2 | . | ASGRGRTSTDTQY
TRBJ1-3 | TRBV2 | few | ASSVTGGGNTIY
TRBJ1-6 | TRBV28 | many | ASSPRGLDNSPLH